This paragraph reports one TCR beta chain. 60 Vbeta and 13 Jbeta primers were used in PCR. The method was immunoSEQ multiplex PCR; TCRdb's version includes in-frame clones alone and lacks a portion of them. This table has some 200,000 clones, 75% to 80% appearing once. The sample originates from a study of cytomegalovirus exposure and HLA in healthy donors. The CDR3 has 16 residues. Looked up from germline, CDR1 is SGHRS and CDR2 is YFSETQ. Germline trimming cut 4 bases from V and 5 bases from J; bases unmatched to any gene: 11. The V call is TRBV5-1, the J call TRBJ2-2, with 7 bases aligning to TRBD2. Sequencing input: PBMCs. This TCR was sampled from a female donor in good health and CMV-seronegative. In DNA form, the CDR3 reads TGCGCCAGCAGCCGCCGGACTAGTACGCGAACCGGGGAGCTGTTTTTT. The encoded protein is CASSRRTSTRTGELFF. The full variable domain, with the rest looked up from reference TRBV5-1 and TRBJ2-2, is KAGVTQTPRYLIKTRGQQVTLSCSPISGHRSVSWYQQTPGQGLQFLFEYFSETQRNKGNFPGRFSGRQFSNSRSEMNVSTLELGDSALYLCASSRRTSTRTGELFFGEGSRLTVL.